This T cell receptor beta chain was found in a study of blood T cell repertoires in COVID-19. Generated by immunoSEQ multiplex PCR, the TCRdb table keeps only in-frame clones and is missing some. In the table there are over 200,000 clones, about 91% of which are singletons. This clone has only a few counts. The CDR3 is made up of 12 amino acids. Germline V CDR1 and CDR2: LGHDT, YNNKEL (reference sequence). Losses at the gene ends were 8 bases for V and 6 bases for J; bases not matched to a gene: 7. Source material: peripheral blood. The V and J genes are TRBV3-1 (or the pseudogene TRBV3-2) and TRBJ2-7; 7 bases fit TRBD2. The source of this sequence is a man aged 25 to 45 with acute or convalescent COVID-19. CDR3 amino acids: CASGSGTSEQYF. CDR3 coding DNA: TGTGCCAGCGGAAGCGGGACTTCCGAGCAGTACTTC.